Sequencing of this TCR beta chain was carried out in a study of radiation and T cells in renal cell carcinoma (dated by TCRdb to 2020 to 2022). A note on the overall study: In total, almost 55 samples, comprising 26 tumors and roughly 27 peripheral blood samples, were subjected to TCR beta sequencing. Across all 50 or so samples, more than 4,000,000 unique CDR3 nucleotide sequences, encoding 2,658,974 unique CDR3 amino acid sequences, were identified. The final blood draw was performed at 4 weeks after radiation, at the same time as nephrectomy. The paper as a whole reports these results and caveats: Effects of radiation dose or scheduling on the TCR repertoire could not be addressed with the single-armed trial design. In blood, the top tumor clonotypes increased from baseline to 2 weeks after radiation and then shrank by 4 weeks, which suggests a temporary expansion of tumor-resident clones. Because pretreatment tumor biopsies were not available, the study could not determine whether clonotypes were already present within the tumor at baseline. Tracking of blood repertoire dynamics stopped at approximately four weeks after treatment, with no follow-up past that point.

What this sample's time point label stands for: blood 4 weeks post-SBRT, at nephrectomy. The label giving this sample's treatment or condition can be read as: 15 Gy SBRT to primary tumor, nephrectomy 4 weeks later. The samples were obtained from a clinical trial, where primary renal cell carcinomas were treated with 15 Gy stereotactic body radiation therapy and then removed by nephrectomy 4 weeks afterward. To follow tumor-enriched clonotypes, serial peripheral blood was collected from radiation-treated patients at baseline and at 2 weeks and 4 weeks after SBRT. All patients had renal cell carcinoma with clear cell pathology. Genomic DNA for TCR sequencing was prepared using the QIAamp DNA Blood Mini Kit (Qiagen). The analyses included just those samples that passed every quality control check. V trim: 6 bases; J trim: 2 bases; unmatched bases: 8. CDR1 and CDR2 were assigned from the germline V gene (reference sequence) as LNHDA and SQIVND. The CDR3 covers 16 residues, taking in both the cysteine and the phenylalanine. The retained sequence is limited to the CDR3, 48 bases, with the frame set at the first base.

The immunoSEQ kit was used, according to the manufacturer's recommendations, to generate TCR beta libraries from genomic DNA. Library preparation used a first multiplex PCR with proprietary primers, then a second PCR adding unique barcodes, with bead cleanups after each round. Each sample batch included a kit-provided positive control reaction and a negative control reaction. The final libraries underwent checking on an Agilent 4200 TapeStation D1000 ScreenTape, volumetric pooling, and quantification by qPCR. Sequencing was performed on an Illumina NextSeq500 using a MidOutput 150-cycle cartridge, with 156 Read1 cycles, 15 Index1 cycles, and the kit custom primers. The pooled library was loaded at 0.75 to 1 pM, with a 20% PhiX control spiked in. The paper's data handling went like this. Vendor-processed data were analyzed in R, and a clonotype was defined as all T cells sharing the same CDR3 nucleotide sequence. In the clone abundance analyses, frequencies were normalized to the 10,000 most abundant clones in each sample. Public T cell clones, which averaged fewer than five per sample, were excluded before analysis. An abundance difference of at least 32-fold between compartments was the criterion for calling clonotypes tumor-enriched or baseline blood-enriched. A beta-binomial differential abundance model was used to identify clonotypes that were expanded or contracted between blood time points. Similarity between tumor and blood repertoires was quantified using the Baroni-Urbani and Buser coefficient, and groups were compared with two-tailed Wilcoxon tests in R. The source is immuneACCESS, and TCRdb retained only in-frame sequences with V and J called. Part of the clones is not carried over; for the studies checked, unresolved V genes explain less than half of this, and the remainder is unexplained. Clonal size and the V and J genes are those of that table, whereas D and trimming came from the DNA. The sample contains roughly 86,000 clones, 70% to 90% of them found a single time. The ten largest clones capture 9.4% of the sample.

On this clone itself: Its specific antigen is unknown. Base qualities are not provided; no much larger clone lies one nucleotide away.

The clonotype comes from a man aged 45-65 years with renal cell carcinoma. Source: blood, taken from a patient whose treatment included radiotherapy and nephrectomy. The sequence is built from TRBV19 and TRBJ2-3; TRBD1 lines up with 10 middle nucleotides. DNA sequence: TGTGCCAGTAGACAGTTGGGACAGGGGTACACAGATACGCAGTATTTT. It specifies CASRQLGQGYTDTQYF.